The 29 T cell receptor beta chains in this list originate from one sample, sequenced in a study of blood T cell repertoires in COVID-19. Sequencing was performed with immunoSEQ multiplex PCR; in TCRdb, only in-frame clones are kept and a portion is missing. The sample lists 300,000 to 350,000 clones, approximately 89% occurring once. The sequenced material came from PBMCs or T cells enriched from blood (not recorded which). All receptors derive from a woman aged 25-40 years who had recovered from COVID-19.

The chain is built from TRBV5-6 and TRBJ2-5; 12 nucleotides match TRBD2. Looked up from germline, CDR1 is SGHDT and CDR2 is YYEEEE. J was trimmed by 3 bases and V by 4 bases; bases with no gene match: 7. The CDR3 has 16 residues. The DNA of the CDR3 is TGTGCCAGCAGCACCCGACTAGCGGGAGTGGAAGAGACCCAGTACTTC. Translated, it gives CASSTRLAGVEETQYF.

The chain uses TRBV10-3 and TRBJ2-1, with a possible D match to TRBD2 (5 bases). The V end was cut by 11 bases, the J end by 8 bases, with 16 bases between. CDR3 length equals 12 residues. Germline CDR1 ENHRY, CDR2 SYGVKD. For the CDR3, the DNA is TGTGCCTCTCAACATCCCGGGGATGAGCAGTTCTTC. Protein product: CASQHPGDEQFF.

The V call is TRBV6-5, the J call TRBJ2-7, with 9 bases identical to TRBD2. V lost 0 bases, J lost 3 bases, and 6 bases stayed unmatched. The CDR3 loop spans 16 amino acids. Germline V lookup: CDR1 MNHEY, CDR2 SVGAGI. In DNA form, the CDR3 reads TGTGCCAGCAGTTACTCCGGACTAGCGAGCCTCTACGAGCAGTACTTC. Its protein product is CASSYSGLASLYEQYF.

This clone was seen a few times. This chain joins TRBV11-2 and TRBJ2-1, with 7 bases lining up with TRBD2. CDR1 and CDR2 from the germline V gene are SGHAT and FQNNGV. The trim removed 7 bases at V and 7 bases at J, leaving 13 bases unmatched. The CDR3 consists of 15 residues. DNA for the CDR3: TGTGCCAGCACCCCATGGGAGGGTTTATCGAATGAGCAGTTCTTC. Residues: CASTPWEGLSNEQFF.

This clone was recorded only once. This chain uses TRBV4-1 with TRBJ2-7; TRBD2 agrees at 8 bases. The CDR3 runs 13 residues. After removal of 3 bases from V and 4 bases from J, the junction contained 2 bases not matched to a gene. Germline assignment: CDR1 MGHRA and CDR2 YSYEKL. CDR3 bases: TGCGCCAGCAGCCAGGGACTAGTTTACGAGCAGTACTTC. Its translation is CASSQGLVYEQYF.

V usage is TRBV6-2 or TRBV6-3 and J usage is TRBJ1-1; the D gene is possibly TRBD1 (5 bases). V shed 4 bases and J shed 11 bases, with 17 bases lying between them. Germline CDR1 reads MNHEY; CDR2 reads SVGEGT. CDR3 length: 13 amino acids. The CDR3: CASSFVRQGKAFF. The CDR3 coding sequence is TGTGCCAGCAGTTTTGTTAGGCAGGGTAAGGCTTTCTTT.

This clone was detected only a few times. The chain recombines TRBV3-1 (or the pseudogene TRBV3-2) with TRBJ1-6, with D perhaps TRBD1 (5 bases). This CDR3 comprises 15 residues. V lost 0 bases, J lost 14 bases, and 17 bases lay in between. CDR1 and CDR2 from the germline V gene are LGHDT and YNNKEL (reference sequence). The CDR3 reads CASSQEGRVFTTLHF. Written as DNA, the CDR3 is TGTGCCAGCAGCCAAGAAGGCAGGGTTTTTACCACCCTCCACTTT.

The V gene is TRBV30, the J gene TRBJ2-5; D uncertain. From germline, CDR1 is GTSNPN and CDR2 SVGIG (reference sequence). The CDR3 covers 13 residues. V lost 1 base to trimming and J lost 5 bases, with 11 bases between them. CDR3 loop: CAWSGSIEETQYF. The CDR3 DNA follows: TGTGCCTGGAGTGGGTCGATTGAGGAGACCCAGTACTTC.

The V and J genes are TRBV6-5 and TRBJ2-1; maybe TRBD2 (5 bases). V gave up 0 bases and J gave up 4 bases, with 13 bases separating them. CDR3 size: 16 residues. CDR1 is MNHEY, CDR2 SVGAGI, per germline. The chain's CDR3 is CASSYSSAEAYNEQFF. The CDR3 nucleotides read TGTGCCAGCAGTTACTCATCAGCGGAGGCTTACAATGAGCAGTTCTTC.

The chain links TRBV23-1 to TRBJ2-7, with a tentative D call TRBD1 (6 bases). TRBV23-1 has ORF status, its function being uncertain. CDR3 length: 15 residues. V lost 6 bases to trimming and J lost 3 bases, with 18 bases between them. Here the CDR3 DNA reads TGCGCCAGCAGCCAACTATGGACAGACTACTACGAGCAGTACTTC. Translating it yields CASSQLWTDYYEQYF.

This clone appeared once. The chain carries TRBV25-1 and TRBJ2-3, with 8 bases matching TRBD1. The CDR3 totals 12 residues. The germline gives CDR1 MGHDK, CDR2 SYGVNS. V trimming: 7 bases; J trimming: 7 bases; junction bases outside the gene matches: 4. The CDR3 DNA is TGTGCCAGCACTCAGGGGGCAAATACGCAGTATTTT. Protein sequence: CASTQGANTQYF.

V is TRBV28 and J is TRBJ1-2; TRBD1 aligns across 7 bases. The length of the CDR3 is 17 residues. Germline V CDR1 and CDR2: MDHEN, SYDVKM. Unmatched junction bases numbered 13, after V lost 5 bases and J lost 1 base. CDR3 nucleotides: TGTGCCAGCAGTATGCGGAACAGGGGCCTCCTTAACTATGGCTACACCTTC. This translates into CASSMRNRGLLNYGYTF.

The CDR3, as DNA: TGCGCCAGCAGCTTGGTTTGGACAGATAATAATTCACCCCTCCACTTT. Amino acids: CASSLVWTDNNSPLHF. The rearrangement uses TRBV5-1 and TRBJ1-6, with D tentatively TRBD1 (6 bases). This CDR3 is 16 amino acids long. V was pared by 0 bases and J by 5 bases, with 12 bases between. The germline V gene has CDR1 SGHRS and CDR2 YFSETQ.

The gene calls are TRBV2 and TRBJ2-2; 7 bases line up with TRBD2. The V gene's germline CDR1 is SNHLY and CDR2 FYNNEI. The CDR3 sequence is 15 residues long. With V trimmed by 7 bases and J by 2 bases, 7 bases remained unmatched. In DNA, the CDR3 is TGTGCCAGCACCGGGCCTAGCGGTAACACCGGGGAGCTGTTTTTT. It translates to CASTGPSGNTGELFF.

The chain is built from TRBV19 and TRBJ1-2; possible D gene TRBD1, 6 bases. CDR3 length: 14 amino acids. In germline, CDR1 is LNHDA, CDR2 SQIVND (reference sequence). The V end lost 7 bases, the J end lost 5 bases, and 17 bases lay between the germline ends. CDR3 amino acids: CASTLTTGQYGYTF. The CDR3 coding sequence is TGTGCCAGTACCCTCACGACAGGCCAGTATGGCTACACCTTC.

The chain carries TRBV2 and TRBJ1-2; D gene unclear. This CDR3 spans 13 amino acids. Germline V gene sequence: CDR1 SNHLY, CDR2 FYNNEI. With 4 bases removed from V and 9 bases from J, the gap between germline ends came to 15 bases. In nucleotides, the CDR3 is TGTGCCAGCAGTGGAGGAGGGCGCCGCAGCTACACCTTC. Its protein product is CASSGGGRRSYTF. Using reference TRBV2 and TRBJ1-2 for the parts outside the CDR3, the full variable domain is EPEVTQTPSHQVTQMGQEVILRCVPISNHLYFYWYRQILGQKVEFLVSFYNNEISEKSEIFDDQFSVERPDGSNFTLKIRSTKLEDSAMYFCASSGGGRRSYTFGSGTRLTVV.

This clone was counted a single time. V usage is TRBV12-3 or TRBV12-4 and J usage is TRBJ1-2; 9 bases are a match to TRBD1. The CDR3 is made up of 12 amino acids. The J segment lost 6 bases and the V segment lost 7 bases, leaving 3 bases of the junction unmatched. CDR3 residues: CASTRTGDGYTF. The CDR3 region has the DNA TGTGCCAGCACCCGGACAGGGGATGGCTACACCTTC.

The rearrangement uses TRBV4-3 and TRBJ1-1; possible D gene TRBD1, 5 bases. Germline CDR1 LGHNA, CDR2 YSLEER. This CDR3 spans 16 amino acids. V lost 0 bases and J 1 base, leaving 12 bases between the germline ends. CDR3 coding DNA: TGCGCCAGCAGCCAAGATATAGACAGACCGAACACTGAAGCTTTCTTT. It encodes CASSQDIDRPNTEAFF.

This rearrangement joins TRBV5-5 to TRBJ2-5; the match to TRBD2 covers 10 bases. This CDR3 has 17 amino acids. CDR1 and CDR2 from the germline V gene are SGHKS and YYEKEE (reference sequence). The V segment lost 4 bases and the J segment 5 bases; nucleotides outside the gene matches: 14. For the CDR3, the DNA is TGTGCCAGCAGCGGGGGGGCTAGCGGGAGAGTTCGGGAGACCCAGTACTTC. Amino acids: CASSGGASGRVRETQYF.

The gene calls are TRBV7-9 and TRBJ2-6; 12 bases are a match to TRBD2. This CDR3 has 17 residues. From germline, CDR1 is SEHNR and CDR2 FQNEAQ (reference sequence). J gave up 3 bases and V 5 bases, and 5 bases lay outside the gene matches. The CDR3 sequence: CASSPASGRGGANVLTF. The CDR3 nucleotides read TGTGCCAGCAGCCCTGCTAGCGGGAGGGGTGGGGCCAACGTCCTGACTTTC.

This sequence joins TRBV5-1 and TRBJ1-2, with 7 nucleotides matching TRBD1. CDR1 and CDR2 (germline): SGHRS, YFSETQ. Unmatched junction bases numbered 8, after V lost 6 bases and J lost 6 bases. The CDR3 extends over 13 amino acids. The CDR3 DNA sequence: TGCGCCAGCAAGGGACAGTTATCGGATGGCTACACCTTC. This encodes CASKGQLSDGYTF.

The CDR3 is CASGLAGGPDTQYF. CDR3 DNA sequence: TGTGCCAGCGGACTAGCGGGAGGGCCAGATACGCAGTATTTT. V gene TRBV4-2 combines with J gene TRBJ2-3; 15 bases agree with TRBD2. CDR3 length: 14 amino acids. Trimming took 8 bases from V and 4 from J; bases not matched to a gene: 1. Germline CDR1 reads LGHNA; CDR2 reads YNFKEQ.

The chain links TRBV19 to TRBJ1-1; perhaps TRBD1 as D (6 bases). Trimming pared 5 bases from V and 0 bases from J, leaving 13 bases between. The CDR3 is made up of 15 amino acids. The germline V gene encodes CDR1 LNHDA and CDR2 SQIVND (reference sequence). For the CDR3, the DNA is TGTGCCAGTAGTTTAGGGGGGCCCGTGAACACTGAAGCTTTCTTT. Residues: CASSLGGPVNTEAFF.

The chain combines TRBV29-1 with TRBJ2-2; 11 bases fit TRBD1. The V and J ends lost 0 bases and 0 bases, in that order; junction bases with no gene match: 9. The CDR3 has 19 amino acids. Germline loops: CDR1 SQVTM, CDR2 ANQGSEA. This CDR3 reads CSVEDLGTGGATNTGELFF. CDR3 coding DNA: TGCAGCGTTGAAGATCTTGGGACAGGGGGGGCTACGAACACCGGGGAGCTGTTTTTT.

V usage is TRBV12-2 and J usage is TRBJ2-3; the table's TRBD2 call for D was not verified on the DNA. TRBV12-2 corresponds to a pseudogene. The CDR3 is 14 amino acids. The chain's CDR3 is CASRLGLSTDTQYF. Written as DNA, the CDR3 is TGTGCAAGTCGCTTAGGACTTAGCACAGATACGCAGTATTTT.

J is TRBJ2-7 and V is TRBV5-1; a weak D match, TRBD1 (6 bases). Germline-derived CDR1 and CDR2 are SGHRS and YFSETQ. The length of the CDR3 is 15 residues. V gave up 7 bases and J gave up 3 bases, with 20 bases separating them. The chain's CDR3 is CASCYDPTGIYEQYF. CDR3 coding DNA: TGCGCCAGCTGCTATGATCCCACAGGGATCTACGAGCAGTACTTC.

The V gene is TRBV3-1 (or the pseudogene TRBV3-2), the J gene TRBJ2-3; maybe TRBD1 (5 bases). CDR1 and CDR2 (germline): LGHDT, YNNKEL (reference sequence). Deletions cut 5 bases from V and 4 bases from J, with 16 bases between. This CDR3 region has 15 residues. The CDR3 sequence: CASSKWETGSDTQYF. DNA for the CDR3: TGTGCCAGCAGCAAATGGGAAACAGGATCAGATACGCAGTATTTT.

This clone came up a few times. The chain has TRBV28 and TRBJ2-6; a weak D match, TRBD1 (6 bases). The CDR3 contains 21 residues. V gave up 2 bases and J gave up 0 bases, with 23 bases separating them. In germline, CDR1 is MDHEN, CDR2 SYDVKM. The chain's CDR3 is CASSLGMVGGQKTSGANVLTF. The CDR3 DNA sequence: TGTGCCAGCAGTTTAGGCATGGTGGGTGGACAGAAGACCTCTGGGGCCAACGTCCTGACTTTC. Drawing the rest from reference TRBV28 and TRBJ2-6, the complete variable domain is DVKVTQSSRYLVKRTGEKVFLECVQDMDHENMFWYRQDPGLGLRLIYFSYDVKMKEKGDIPEGYSVSREKKERFSLILESASTNQTSMYLCASSLGMVGGQKTSGANVLTFGAGSRLTVL.

CDR3 in DNA: TGCGCCAGCAGCCAAGAGGGACAGGGGTCTTTTGGAAACACCATATATTTT. Encoded protein: CASSQEGQGSFGNTIYF. V is TRBV4-1 and J is TRBJ1-3; 10 bases map to TRBD1. This CDR3 comprises 17 residues. Germline V CDR1 and CDR2: MGHRA, YSYEKL. After removal of 0 bases from V and 3 bases from J, the junction contained 5 bases not matched to a gene.